A single sample is the source of the 24 T cell receptor beta chains below, sequenced in a study of CD8 T cells in Susac syndrome. Random hexamers primed reverse transcription of about 0.45 to 1 ug RNA. TCRdb re-derived calls from the immunoSEQ multiplex PCR reads in MiXCR, one entry per CDR3 protein. The data show 120,000 or so distinct CDR3 sequences, roughly 95% seen once. Sequenced input: CD4+ T cells from PBMCs. These receptors came from a human donor with Susac syndrome.

J is TRBJ1-4 and V is TRBV5-1; D is undetermined. From germline, CDR1 is SGHRS and CDR2 YFSETQ. With 4 bases removed from V and 8 bases from J, the gap between germline ends came to 12 bases. CDR3 size: 13 residues. The CDR3 loop reads CASSRGGREKLFF. The CDR3 nucleotides read TGCGCCAGCAGCCGGGGAGGCCGGGAAAAACTGTTTTTT.

This clonotype was seen only a few times. This chain connects TRBV4-1 to TRBJ1-2; 7 bases are shared with TRBD1. CDR1 MGHRA and CDR2 YSYEKL come from the germline V gene. The CDR3 totals 15 residues. V lost 0 bases to trimming and J lost 8 bases; unmatched junction nucleotides: 9. The CDR3 coding sequence is TGCGCCAGCAGCCAAGAGACAGGGAGGCAAGGAGGCTACACCTTC. It codes for CASSQETGRQGGYTF.

The gene calls are TRBV27 and TRBJ1-4; TRBD1 might be the D (5 bases). Per the germline V gene, CDR1 is MNHEY and CDR2 is SMNVEV (reference sequence). V lost 1 base and J lost 4, with 10 bases in between. The CDR3 is made up of 15 amino acids. CDR3 protein: CASSLWGGLNEKLFF. In DNA form, the CDR3 reads TGTGCCAGCAGTTTATGGGGGGGACTTAATGAAAAACTGTTTTTT.

The chain recombines TRBV6-6 with TRBJ1-1; the D is unclear. The CDR3 sequence is 13 residues long. V was cut by 0 bases and J by 10 bases, with 12 bases left in between. Germline lookup yields CDR1 MNHNY and CDR2 SVGAGI (reference sequence). The DNA of the CDR3 is TGTGCCAGCAGTTACTCCTCCGGGGAGGCAGCTTTCTTT. It is translated as CASSYSSGEAAFF.

The chain employs TRBV6-5 and TRBJ1-5; possible D gene TRBD1, 5 bases. The V gene's germline CDR1 is MNHEY and CDR2 SVGAGI. The CDR3 is 15 residues long. V lost 4 bases and J lost 0, with 10 bases in between. The CDR3 DNA sequence: TGTGCCAGCAGTTCCAGGGCCTATAGCAATCAGCCCCAGCATTTT. This codes for CASSSRAYSNQPQHF.

The chain joins TRBV19 to TRBJ1-5; tentative D call: TRBD1 (5 bases). The germline V gene encodes CDR1 LNHDA and CDR2 SQIVND (reference sequence). The CDR3 totals 15 residues. The V end was cut by 4 bases, the J end by 3 bases, with 13 bases between. The DNA of the CDR3 is TGTGCCAGTAGTACCCCTGGACACCACAATCAGCCCCAGCATTTT. This translates into CASSTPGHHNQPQHF. Full variable domain (outside the CDR3, taken from reference TRBV19 and TRBJ1-5): DGGITQSPKYLFRKEGQNVTLSCEQNLNHDAMYWYRQDPGQGLRLIYYSQIVNDFQKGDIAEGYSVSREKKESFPLTVTSAQKNPTAFYLCASSTPGHHNQPQHFGDGTRLSIL.

The chain couples TRBV4-2 to TRBJ1-2, with D uncertain. Deletions cut 0 bases from V and 6 bases from J, with 8 bases between. Germline V lookup: CDR1 LGHNA, CDR2 YNFKEQ. This CDR3 spans 13 amino acids. The CDR3 nucleotides read TGTGCCAGCAGCCAAGATCTGGGTAATGGCTACACCTTC. Translating it yields CASSQDLGNGYTF.

This clonotype showed up just once. This chain joins TRBV29-1 and TRBJ2-1, with 10 bases lining up with TRBD1. CDR3 size: 14 residues. V gave up 6 bases and J gave up 4 bases; unmatched junction bases: 6. Germline V CDR1 and CDR2: SQVTM, ANQGSEA. The CDR3 sequence: CSVRGQGGYNEQFF. The CDR3 nucleotides are TGCAGCGTCCGCGGACAGGGGGGATACAATGAGCAGTTCTTC.

The V call is TRBV5-4, the J call TRBJ1-1; 7 bases are a match to TRBD1. Trimming cost V 4 bases and J 4 bases; bases outside gene matches: 4. CDR1 and CDR2 (germline): SGHNT, YYREEE (reference sequence). CDR3 size: 13 residues. In nucleotides, the CDR3 is TGTGCCAGCAGCCTGACAGGGCGCACTGAAGCTTTCTTT. Its protein product is CASSLTGRTEAFF.

This clonotype appeared once. For the CDR3, the DNA is TGTGCCAGCAGCTCTTACAGATCCAATCAGCCCCAGCATTTT. Its translation is CASSSYRSNQPQHF. V and J are TRBV7-2 and TRBJ1-5; no clear D. This CDR3 has 14 residues. V was pared by 4 bases and J by 3 bases, with 10 bases between. Germline V gene lookup returns CDR1 SGHTA and CDR2 FQGNSA.

The CDR3 nucleotides read TGTGCCAGCAGCCAGACTGGGACAGTGAAGGGTCAGCCCCAGCATTTT. Translated: CASSQTGTVKGQPQHF. The J gene is TRBJ1-5, the V gene TRBV3-1; 7 bases agree with TRBD1. Germline V CDR1 and CDR2: LGHDT, YNNKEL (reference sequence). This CDR3 is built from 16 residues. V lost 3 bases and J lost 6; bases outside the gene matches: 11. Looking up the rest from reference TRBV3-1 and TRBJ1-5 gives the full variable domain: DTAVSQTPKYLVTQMGNDKSIKCEQNLGHDTMYWYKQDSKKFLKIMFSYNNKELIINETVPNRFSPKSPDKAHLNLHINSLELGDSAVYFCASSQTGTVKGQPQHFGDGTRLSIL.

The rearrangement joins TRBV29-1 to TRBJ1-2; D is unclear. The CDR3 runs to 16 residues. CDR1 and CDR2 from the germline V gene are SQVTM and ANQGSEA. V shed 4 bases and J shed 4 bases, with 22 bases lying between them. CDR3 region: CSVVLRSGSTGYGYTF. The CDR3 region has the DNA TGCAGCGTTGTGCTCAGGTCGGGATCCACCGGCTATGGCTACACCTTC.

The chain links TRBV20-1 to TRBJ1-1, with no clear D. This CDR3 has 14 amino acids. V was trimmed by 0 bases and J by 2 bases, leaving 10 bases between them. Germline CDR1 is DFQATT and CDR2 is SNEGSKA (reference sequence). CDR3 nucleotide sequence: TGCAGTGCTAGAGACTCGACAAGTAACACTGAAGCTTTCTTT. Protein sequence: CSARDSTSNTEAFF.

The chain has TRBV30 and TRBJ2-4; D is unclear. This CDR3 region has 13 residues. Trimming pared 4 bases from V and 6 bases from J, leaving 13 bases between. Germline values: CDR1 GTSNPN, CDR2 SVGIG (reference sequence). The CDR3 protein is CAWTPPGLNIQYF. CDR3 sequence (DNA): TGTGCCTGGACCCCCCCGGGCCTAAACATTCAGTACTTC.

V usage is TRBV5-1 and J usage is TRBJ2-3; 12 bases line up with TRBD1. The CDR3 loop spans 15 amino acids. CDR1 is SGHRS, CDR2 YFSETQ, per germline. V lost 4 bases and J lost 3; bases outside the gene matches: 3. CDR3: CASSPGQGATDTQYF. Written as DNA, the CDR3 is TGCGCCAGCAGCCCGGGACAGGGGGCGACAGATACGCAGTATTTT.

The chain carries TRBV30 and TRBJ2-1, with D possibly matching TRBD2 (5 bases). The CDR3 sequence is 14 residues long. V lost 0 bases, J lost 9 bases, and 15 bases lay in between. Germline V gene lookup returns CDR1 GTSNPN and CDR2 SVGIG (reference sequence). The DNA for the CDR3 is TGTGCCTGGAGTGTACGGAGGTCGGGGAGTGAGCAGTTCTTC. Its protein is CAWSVRRSGSEQFF.

This sequence joins TRBV5-1 and TRBJ2-3, with 8 bases aligning to TRBD2. Germline V CDR1 and CDR2: SGHRS, YFSETQ. The CDR3 is 16 amino acids. Trimming removed 0 bases from V and 1 base from J; junction bases left unmatched: 4. CDR3 residues: CASSLGLATRTDTQYF. CDR3 DNA: TGCGCCAGCAGCTTGGGACTAGCGACACGCACAGATACGCAGTATTTT.

The rearrangement joins TRBV27 to TRBJ1-2; D is ambiguous. The germline V gene encodes CDR1 MNHEY and CDR2 SMNVEV (reference sequence). The CDR3 contains 15 residues. Trimming left V 0 bases short and J 4 bases short, with 12 bases between. In DNA, the CDR3 is TGTGCCAGCAGTTTATCGTCCCAGAGTGGCTATGGCTACACCTTC. This sequence encodes CASSLSSQSGYGYTF.

The chain recombines TRBV29-1 with TRBJ1-3, with D perhaps matching TRBD1 (6 bases). V shed 7 bases and J shed 2 bases, with 21 bases lying between them. The CDR3 contains 16 residues. Germline V gene lookup returns CDR1 SQVTM and CDR2 ANQGSEA. CDR3 sequence (DNA): TGCAGCGCTCTGTCGGGACACCTAAACACTGGAAACACCATATATTTT. The encoded protein is CSALSGHLNTGNTIYF.

This chain uses TRBV20-1 with TRBJ2-5; D not certain. Per the germline V gene, CDR1 is DFQATT and CDR2 is SNEGSKA (reference sequence). Trimming left V 6 bases short and J 1 base short, with 15 bases between. This CDR3 is built from 14 residues. CDR3 sequence reads: CSAPVADLQETQYF. CDR3 DNA: TGCAGTGCCCCCGTGGCAGATCTCCAAGAGACCCAGTACTTC.

The chain carries TRBV5-6 and TRBJ2-1, with a possible D match to TRBD2 (5 bases). The CDR3 consists of 14 residues. V was clipped by 2 bases and J by 6 bases, with 12 bases between them. CDR1 is SGHDT and CDR2 is YYEEEE in the germline V gene. The CDR3: CASSLPRTSNEQFF. Written as DNA, the CDR3 is TGTGCCAGCAGCTTACCCAGGACTTCCAATGAGCAGTTCTTC.

The rearrangement joins TRBV20-1 to TRBJ2-5; D gene unclear. V dropped 7 bases and J dropped 2 bases, with 8 bases sitting between them. This CDR3 has 11 amino acids. CDR1 DFQATT and CDR2 SNEGSKA come from the germline V gene (reference sequence). In DNA form, the CDR3 reads TGCAGTGTCGCTGGACAAGAGACCCAGTACTTC. It encodes CSVAGQETQYF.

In its sample, this clonotype was seen once. The chain couples TRBV7-9 to TRBJ2-3; no clear D gene. The CDR3 is made up of 16 amino acids. Trimming shortened V by 5 bases and J by 1 base, and 16 bases separated the two germline ends. Germline V gives CDR1 SEHNR, CDR2 FQNEAQ (reference sequence). The CDR3 nucleotides read TGTGCCAGCAGCCCGACTGAGCCTAGGGGCACAGATACGCAGTATTTT. Translating it yields CASSPTEPRGTDTQYF. The complete variable domain, with remaining parts taken from reference TRBV7-9 and TRBJ2-3, reads DTGVSQNPRHKITKRGQNVTFRCDPISEHNRLYWYRQTLGQGPEFLTYFQNEAQLEKSRLLSDRFSAERPKGSFSTLEIQRTEQGDSAMYLCASSPTEPRGTDTQYFGPGTRLTVL.

V is TRBV18 and J is TRBJ1-2; TRBD1 agrees at 12 bases. This CDR3 comprises 17 residues. After removal of 4 bases from V and 4 bases from J, the junction contained 10 bases not matched to a gene. The V gene's germline CDR1 is KGHSH and CDR2 LQKENI. The CDR3: CASSLVSGTGGFYGYTF. For the CDR3, the DNA is TGTGCCAGCTCACTGGTGTCCGGGACAGGGGGCTTCTATGGCTACACCTTC.